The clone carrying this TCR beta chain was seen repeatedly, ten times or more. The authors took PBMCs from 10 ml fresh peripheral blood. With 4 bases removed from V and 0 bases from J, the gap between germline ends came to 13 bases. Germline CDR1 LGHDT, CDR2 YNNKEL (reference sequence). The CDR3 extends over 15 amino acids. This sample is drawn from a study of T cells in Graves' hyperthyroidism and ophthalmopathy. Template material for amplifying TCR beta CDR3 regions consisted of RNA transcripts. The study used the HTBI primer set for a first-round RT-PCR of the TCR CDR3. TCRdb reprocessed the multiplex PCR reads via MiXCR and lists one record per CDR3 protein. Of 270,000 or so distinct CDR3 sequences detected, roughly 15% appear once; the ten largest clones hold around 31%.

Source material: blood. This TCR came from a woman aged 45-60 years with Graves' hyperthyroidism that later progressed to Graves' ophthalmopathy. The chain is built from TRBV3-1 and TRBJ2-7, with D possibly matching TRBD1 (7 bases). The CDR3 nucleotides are TGTGCCAGCAGCCTCAGGGGGGCTAACTCCTACGAGCAGTACTTC. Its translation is CASSLRGANSYEQYF.